The clone carrying this TCR beta chain was counted a few times. The target antigen is unknown. A single record per CDR3 protein comes from TCRdb applying MiXCR to the 5' RACE reads. The sample has 450,000 or so distinct CDR3 sequences, over 12% seen once. This entry comes from a study of identical twins. Study outcomes and limitations: Conclusions leaned on cross-sectional statistical analysis and did not track the same donors over time.

V shed 4 bases and J shed 3 bases, with 9 bases lying between them. Germline V gene sequence: CDR1 SGHDT, CDR2 YYEEEE. The CDR3 runs 13 residues. The data also belong to a second study, concerning yellow fever vaccine responses in identical twins. From that second work: Twins' vaccine T cell responses reportedly seemed partly convergent and partly personalized.

The sequencing sample was made of CD4+ T cells sorted from blood. The chain joins TRBV5-6 to TRBJ2-3; weak D call: TRBD1 (6 bases). This TCR was sampled from a woman between 18 and 30 years old in good health. The CDR3 region is CASSMQGTDTQYF. The DNA for the CDR3 is TGTGCCAGCAGCATGCAGGGGACAGATACGCAGTATTTT.